The entry that follows covers one T cell receptor (beta chain) sequence. The sample is drawn from a study of blood T cell repertoires in COVID-19. Study at large: The United States, Italy and Spain provided the acute and convalescent COVID-19 samples. PBMCs, B-cell-depleted T cells, or T cells provided the cDNA or gDNA that made up the material.

Original methodology: Cell counts per sample came from amplifying reference gene primers. This table comes from immunoSEQ multiplex PCR, and its TCRdb copy is limited to in-frame clones, with some not included. The V and J calls and clone size were taken over from that table, and D and trimming were inferred from the DNA. The sample records 210,000 or so clones, around 84% being singletons. J was trimmed by 11 bases and V by 1 base; bases with no gene match: 4. Germline V gene data show CDR1 as SGHNT and CDR2 as YENEEA. CDR3 length: 12 amino acids. The TCR was taken from a woman older than 75 with active or convalescent COVID-19. Sequencing was performed on peripheral blood. This chain uses TRBV11-3 with TRBJ1-1; TRBD1 matches 7 bases. The CDR3 DNA follows: TGTGCCAGCAGCTTAGGACAGGGCGAGGCTTTCTTT. Amino acid sequence: CASSLGQGEAFF.